The clone carrying this TCR beta chain was picked up a small number of times. Its specificity is unknown. Per the germline V gene, CDR1 is SEHNR and CDR2 is FQNEAQ (reference sequence). The CDR3 has 15 residues. J was trimmed by 0 bases and V by 5 bases; bases with no gene match: 3. From the RT-PCR reads, TCRdb called clonotypes with MiXCR, one entry per CDR3 protein. The sample holds about half a million distinct CDR3 sequences, approximately 7.7% seen once. This sample was included in a study of response to subunit inactivated influenza vaccine. General study results and limits: That few new T cells are recruited by each seasonal influenza vaccination was the authors' suggestion.

The V call is TRBV7-9, the J call TRBJ1-2, with 10 nucleotides matching TRBD1. The starting material was PBMCs from blood, obtained around 25 months after vaccination. The clonotype was recovered from a man between 50 and 75 years old who received an inactivated influenza vaccine. The CDR3 DNA reads TGTGCCAGCAGCGGGGACAGGGGACCTAACTATGGCTACACCTTC. Amino acids: CASSGDRGPNYGYTF.